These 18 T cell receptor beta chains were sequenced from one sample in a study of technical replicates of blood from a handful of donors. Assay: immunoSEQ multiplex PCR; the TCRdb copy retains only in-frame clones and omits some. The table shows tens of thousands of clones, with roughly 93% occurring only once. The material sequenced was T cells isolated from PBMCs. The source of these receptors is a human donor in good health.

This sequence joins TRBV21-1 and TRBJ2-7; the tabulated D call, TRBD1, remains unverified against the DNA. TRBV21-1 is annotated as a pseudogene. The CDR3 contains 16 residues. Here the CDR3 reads CASIPDRTKSIYEQYF. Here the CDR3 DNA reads TGTGCCAGCATCCCGGACAGAACCAAGTCTATCTACGAGCAGTACTTC.

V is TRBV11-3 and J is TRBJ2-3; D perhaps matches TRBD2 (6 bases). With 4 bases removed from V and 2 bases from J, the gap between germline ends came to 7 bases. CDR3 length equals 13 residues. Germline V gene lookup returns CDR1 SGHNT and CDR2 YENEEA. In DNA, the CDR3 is TGTGCCAGCAGCTGGACTACCACAGATACGCAGTATTTT. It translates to CASSWTTTDTQYF.

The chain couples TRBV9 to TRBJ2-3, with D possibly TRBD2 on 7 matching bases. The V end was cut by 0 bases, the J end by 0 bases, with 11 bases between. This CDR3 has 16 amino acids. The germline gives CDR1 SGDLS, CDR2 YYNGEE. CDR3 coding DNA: TGTGCCAGCAGCGTAGTTGCGGGGGCTAGCACAGATACGCAGTATTTT. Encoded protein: CASSVVAGASTDTQYF. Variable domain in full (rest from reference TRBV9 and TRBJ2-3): DSGVTQTPKHLITATGQRVTLRCSPRSGDLSVYWYQQSLDQGLQFLIQYYNGEERAKGNILERFSAQQFPDLHSELNLSSLELGDSALYFCASSVVAGASTDTQYFGPGTRLTVL.

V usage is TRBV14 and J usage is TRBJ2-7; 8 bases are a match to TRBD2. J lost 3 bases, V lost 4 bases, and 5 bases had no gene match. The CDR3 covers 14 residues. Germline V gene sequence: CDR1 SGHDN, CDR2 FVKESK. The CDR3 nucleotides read TGTGCCAGCAGCCGATTAGCGGGGCACTACGAGCAGTACTTC. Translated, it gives CASSRLAGHYEQYF.

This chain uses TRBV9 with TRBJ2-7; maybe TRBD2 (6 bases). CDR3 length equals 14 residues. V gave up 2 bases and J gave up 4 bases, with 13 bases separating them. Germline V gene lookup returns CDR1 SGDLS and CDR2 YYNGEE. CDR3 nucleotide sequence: TGTGCCAGCAGCGTTAGAGGGGACTCATACGAGCAGTACTTC. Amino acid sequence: CASSVRGDSYEQYF.

CDR3 in DNA: TGTGCCAGCAGTAGGGGACAGGGGAGTAGCTATGGCTACACCTTC. Amino acids: CASSRGQGSSYGYTF. V is TRBV6-5 and J is TRBJ1-2; 10 bases are shared with TRBD1. Germline V gene lookup returns CDR1 MNHEY and CDR2 SVGAGI. J lost 4 bases, V lost 5 bases, and 7 bases had no gene match. There are 15 residues in the CDR3.

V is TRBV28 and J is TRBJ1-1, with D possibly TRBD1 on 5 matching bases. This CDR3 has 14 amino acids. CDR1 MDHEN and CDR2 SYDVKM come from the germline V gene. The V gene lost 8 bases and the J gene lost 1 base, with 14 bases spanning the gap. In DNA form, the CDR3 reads TGTGCCAGCGTTTATTCGGGGGGGAACACTGAAGCTTTCTTT. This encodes CASVYSGGNTEAFF.

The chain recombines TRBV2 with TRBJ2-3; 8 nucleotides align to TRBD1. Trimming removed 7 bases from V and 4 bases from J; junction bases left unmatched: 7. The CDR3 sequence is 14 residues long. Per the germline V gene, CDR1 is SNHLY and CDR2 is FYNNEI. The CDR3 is CASKGTGSPDTQYF. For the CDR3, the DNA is TGTGCCAGCAAGGGGACAGGCTCACCAGATACGCAGTATTTT.

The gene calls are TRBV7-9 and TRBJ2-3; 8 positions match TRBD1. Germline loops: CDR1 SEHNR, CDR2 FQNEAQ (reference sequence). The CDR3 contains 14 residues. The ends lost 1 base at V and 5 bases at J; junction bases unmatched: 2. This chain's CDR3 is CASSLDRGRDTQYF. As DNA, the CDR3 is TGTGCCAGCAGCTTAGACAGGGGGAGAGATACGCAGTATTTT.

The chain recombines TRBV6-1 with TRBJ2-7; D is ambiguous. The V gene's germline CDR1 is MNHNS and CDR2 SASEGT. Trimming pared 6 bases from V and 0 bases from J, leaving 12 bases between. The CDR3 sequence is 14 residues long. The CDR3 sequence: CASSLTGRSYEQYF. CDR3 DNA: TGTGCCAGCAGCCTGACTGGCCGCTCCTACGAGCAGTACTTC.

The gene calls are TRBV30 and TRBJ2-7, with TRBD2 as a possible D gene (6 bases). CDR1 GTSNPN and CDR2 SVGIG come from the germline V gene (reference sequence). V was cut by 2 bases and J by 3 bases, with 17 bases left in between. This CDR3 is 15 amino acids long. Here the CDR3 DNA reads TGTGCCTGGAGTAGAGGACTATCCTCAAGCTACGAGCAGTACTTC. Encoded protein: CAWSRGLSSSYEQYF.

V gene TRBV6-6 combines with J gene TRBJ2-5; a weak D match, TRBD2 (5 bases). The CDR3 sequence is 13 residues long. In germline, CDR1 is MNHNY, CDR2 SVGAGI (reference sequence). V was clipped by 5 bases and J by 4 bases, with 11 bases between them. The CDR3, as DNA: TGTGCCAGCAGTCGAGGGCCCAGAGAGACCCAGTACTTC. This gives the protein CASSRGPRETQYF.

CDR3 bases: TGTGCCAGCAGTTACGCAGGGTTGAACACTGAAGCTTTCTTT. This encodes CASSYAGLNTEAFF. The chain links TRBV6-6 to TRBJ1-1, with D possibly being TRBD1 (5 bases). The germline V gene has CDR1 MNHNY and CDR2 SVGAGI (reference sequence). V was pared by 2 bases and J by 0 bases, with 7 bases between. The CDR3 covers 14 residues.

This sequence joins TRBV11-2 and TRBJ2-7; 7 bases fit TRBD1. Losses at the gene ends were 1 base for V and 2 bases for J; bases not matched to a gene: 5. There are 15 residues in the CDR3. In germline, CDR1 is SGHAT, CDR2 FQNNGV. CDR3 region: CASSLVGTETYEQYF. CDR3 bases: TGTGCCAGCAGCTTAGTGGGGACAGAGACCTACGAGCAGTACTTC.

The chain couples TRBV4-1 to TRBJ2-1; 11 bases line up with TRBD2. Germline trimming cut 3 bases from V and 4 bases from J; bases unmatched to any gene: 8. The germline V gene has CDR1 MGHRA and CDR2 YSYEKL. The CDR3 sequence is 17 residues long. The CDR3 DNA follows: TGCGCCAGCAGCCAGGGGGGGACTAGCGGACCTTACAATGAGCAGTTCTTC. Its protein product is CASSQGGTSGPYNEQFF.

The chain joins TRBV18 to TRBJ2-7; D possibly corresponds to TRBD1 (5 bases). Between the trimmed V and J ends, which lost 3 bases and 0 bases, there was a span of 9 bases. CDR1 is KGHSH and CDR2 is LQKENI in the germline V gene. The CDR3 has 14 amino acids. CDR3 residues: CASSPQGSSYEQYF. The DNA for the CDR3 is TGTGCCAGCTCACCCCAGGGTAGCTCCTACGAGCAGTACTTC.

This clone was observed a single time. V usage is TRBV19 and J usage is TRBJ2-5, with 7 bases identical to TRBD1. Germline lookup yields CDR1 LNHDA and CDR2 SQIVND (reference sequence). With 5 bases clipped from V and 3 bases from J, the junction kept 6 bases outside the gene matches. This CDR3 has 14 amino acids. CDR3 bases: TGTGCCAGTAGTGATAGGGGGACAGAAGAGACCCAGTACTTC. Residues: CASSDRGTEETQYF.

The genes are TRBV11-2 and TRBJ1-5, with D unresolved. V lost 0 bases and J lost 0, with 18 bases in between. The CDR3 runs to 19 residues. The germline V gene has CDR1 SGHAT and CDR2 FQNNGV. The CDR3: CASSLDQRREGYSNQPQHF. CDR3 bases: TGTGCCAGCAGCTTAGATCAACGTCGGGAGGGCTATAGCAATCAGCCCCAGCATTTT.